Listed below are T cell receptor beta chains from one sample, sequenced in a study of blood T cell repertoires in COVID-19. Some clones are missing from TCRdb's copy, which holds only in-frame ones; the method was immunoSEQ multiplex PCR. The table has fewer than 500,000 clones, around 90% seen once. The sample comprised PBMCs or T cells enriched from blood (not recorded which). Receptors originate from a woman between 18 and 30 years old who had recovered from COVID-19. Each CDR3 is given without its conserved first and last residue. Rows give clone size only sometimes, using once, few, many, or a class for an expanded clone.

v_call,clone_size,cdr3_length,j_call,cdr3_aa
TRBV2,.,14,TRBJ1-5,ASSEWQGEGNQPQH
TRBV12-3/TRBV12-4,.,11,TRBJ1-1,AGSQGASTEAF
TRBV2,.,10,TRBJ2-3,ASSELRDTQY
TRBV5-5,.,11,TRBJ2-7,ASRSGGAYEQY
TRBV4-1,.,12,TRBJ1-5,ASSQGQLNQPQH
TRBV7-2,.,11,TRBJ1-1,ASSLAGPSQAF
TRBV19,.,14,TRBJ1-1,ASSIIGQGERTEAF
TRBV15,.,12,TRBJ1-2,ATSRDKQLYGYT
TRBV5-4,.,11,TRBJ1-1,ASSLGEGTEAF
TRBV5-1,.,12,TRBJ2-2,ASSLTGWTGELF
TRBV15,once,13,TRBJ2-7,ATSRERQGAWEQY
TRBV27,few,11,TRBJ1-3,ASSWQAGNTIY
TRBV5-4,.,15,TRBJ2-7,ASSLPTGQGRSYEQY
TRBV18,.,16,TRBJ1-1,ASSPTTGAINMNTEAF
TRBV5-1,.,11,TRBJ1-4,ASSSDSNEKLF
TRBV7-2,.,13,TRBJ2-7,ASSLGQGYYYEQY
TRBV24-1,.,18,TRBJ2-1,ATSDRLERGDVFDYNEQF
TRBV11-2,few,12,TRBJ1-2,ASSLEWTPYGYT
TRBV2,.,11,TRBJ1-1,ASMGLRGTEAF
TRBV4-1,.,12,TRBJ1-2,ASSQVGQGWGYT
TRBV28,.,11,TRBJ2-7,ASTDRDSYEQY
TRBV2,once,13,TRBJ1-1,ASSDPTEVNTEAF
TRBV7-9,.,13,TRBJ1-1,ASSFPGGGRTEAF
TRBV21-1,.,13,TRBJ2-7,ASSTHREITDEQY
TRBV5-6,.,13,TRBJ1-2,ASSTKQTGVYGYT
TRBV6-5,.,11,TRBJ2-7,ASRDRDPWEQY
TRBV7-7,.,14,TRBJ2-7,ASSLSGWSSSYEQY
TRBV7-2,.,12,TRBJ2-1,ASSLKSGDNEQF
TRBV4-1,.,13,TRBJ2-1,ASSQAPRGLDEQF
TRBV19,.,11,TRBJ2-6,ASIQSGANVLT
TRBV19,.,12,TRBJ2-1,ASTKGTEDNEQF
TRBV5-1,.,12,TRBJ2-7,ASSPQGANYEQY
TRBV27,.,11,TRBJ1-2,ASSLRGRAGYT
TRBV5-4,.,11,TRBJ1-2,ASSLGGEYGYT
TRBV7-2,.,13,TRBJ1-5,ASSFSGQINQPQH
TRBV3-1/TRBV3-2,.,13,TRBJ2-7,ASSPGTRSFNEQY
TRBV9,.,11,TRBJ1-2,ASSAGRAYGYT
TRBV30,.,11,TRBJ1-2,AWSVRTDAYYT
TRBV28,.,13,TRBJ1-5,ASSPTGGSNQPQH
TRBV2,once,13,TRBJ2-2,ASSESVQNTGELF
TRBV19,.,15,TRBJ2-6,ASSPFEMSSGANVLT
TRBV5-1,.,13,TRBJ1-2,ASSLGDTPNYGYT
TRBV4-1,.,17,TRBJ2-3,ASSQDPRPTSGERDTQY
TRBV7-2,.,11,TRBJ2-5,ASSLGTGETQY
TRBV6-5,.,9,TRBJ2-7,ASTSSYEQY